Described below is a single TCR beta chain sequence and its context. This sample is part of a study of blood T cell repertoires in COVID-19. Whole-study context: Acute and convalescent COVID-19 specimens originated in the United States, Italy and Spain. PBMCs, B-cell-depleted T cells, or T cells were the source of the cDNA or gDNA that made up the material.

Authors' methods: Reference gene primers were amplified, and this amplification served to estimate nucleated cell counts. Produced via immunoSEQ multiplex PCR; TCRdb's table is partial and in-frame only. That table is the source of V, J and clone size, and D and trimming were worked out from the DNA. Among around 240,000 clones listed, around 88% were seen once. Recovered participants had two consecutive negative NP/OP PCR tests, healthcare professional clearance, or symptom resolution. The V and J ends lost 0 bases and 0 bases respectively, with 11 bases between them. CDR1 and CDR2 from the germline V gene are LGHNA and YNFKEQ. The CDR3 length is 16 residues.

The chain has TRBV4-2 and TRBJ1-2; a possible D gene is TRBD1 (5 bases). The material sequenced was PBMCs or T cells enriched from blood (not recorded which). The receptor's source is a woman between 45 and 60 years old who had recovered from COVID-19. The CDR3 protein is CASSQELTASNYGYTF. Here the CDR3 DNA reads TGTGCCAGCAGCCAAGAGTTGACAGCGTCTAACTATGGCTACACCTTC.